This TCR beta chain was sequenced during a study of cytomegalovirus exposure and HLA in healthy donors. PCR primers comprised 60 Vbeta and 13 Jbeta primers. This table comes from immunoSEQ multiplex PCR, and its TCRdb copy is limited to in-frame clones, with some not included. The sample includes roughly 170,000 clones, approximately 78% of them seen just once. A remark on this clone: No antigen is known for it.

Looked up from germline, CDR1 is WNHNN and CDR2 is SYGVQD (reference sequence). This CDR3 has 9 amino acids. Study-level findings and limits: When analyzed later, the rates of TCR association showed variation by HLA locus, with DRB1 the most and HLA-C the fewest. Association with HLA alleles at 0.05 false discovery rate was found for 16,951 TCR beta sequences in a later analysis.

Although they were nominally healthy when sampled, donors likely had unrecorded immune exposures. Material: PBMCs. The rearrangement joins TRBV10-1 to TRBJ2-2; no clear D gene. The source of this sequence is a woman between 18 and 29 years old in good health and CMV-seronegative. The CDR3 DNA reads TGCGAAGCCTCCGGGGAGCTGTTTTTT. Its translation: CEASGELFF.